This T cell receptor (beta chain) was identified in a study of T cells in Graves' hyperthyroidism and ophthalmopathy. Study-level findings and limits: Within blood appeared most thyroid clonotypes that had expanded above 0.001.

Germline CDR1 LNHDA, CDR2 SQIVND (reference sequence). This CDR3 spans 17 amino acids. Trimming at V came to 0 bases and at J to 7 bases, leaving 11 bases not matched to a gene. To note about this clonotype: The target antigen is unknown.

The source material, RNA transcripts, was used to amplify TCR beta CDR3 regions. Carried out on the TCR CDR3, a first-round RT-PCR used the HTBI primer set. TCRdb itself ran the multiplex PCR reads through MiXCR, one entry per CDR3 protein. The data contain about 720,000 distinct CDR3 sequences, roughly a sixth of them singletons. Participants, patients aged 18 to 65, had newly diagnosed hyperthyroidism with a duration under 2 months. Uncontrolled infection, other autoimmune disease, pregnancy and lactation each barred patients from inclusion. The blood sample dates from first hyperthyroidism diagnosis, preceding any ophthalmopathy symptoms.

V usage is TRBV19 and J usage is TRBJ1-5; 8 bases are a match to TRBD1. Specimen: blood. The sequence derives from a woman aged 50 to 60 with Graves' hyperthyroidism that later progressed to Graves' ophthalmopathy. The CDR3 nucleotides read TGTGCCAGTAGTATAGAGGGACCGGGACAGGCGTGGCAGCCCCAGCATTTT. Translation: CASSIEGPGQAWQPQHF.